The rows below give T cell receptor beta chains drawn from one sample of a study of T cell changes during pregnancy in multiple sclerosis. Profiled with immunoSEQ multiplex PCR; TCRdb holds only in-frame clones, not every one. The sample shows 85,000 to 100,000 clones, 85% to 95% of them seen only once. The source was peripheral blood, collected in the first trimester of pregnancy. These receptors all stem from a female donor with multiple sclerosis, enrolled in a pregnancy study. Both conserved end residues are part of each CDR3. A D gene is named only where the DNA matches it firmly. Expanded clones are given a class, and other clones once, few, many or no size at all.

clone size: -
J gene: TRBJ2-3
D gene: -
V gene: TRBV7-9
CDR3 DNA: TGTGCCAGCAGCCTCCAGGGTGGCACAGATACGCAGTATTTT
CDR3 protein: CASSLQGGTDTQYF

clone size: -
J gene: TRBJ2-2
D gene: TRBD1
V gene: TRBV5-1
CDR3 DNA: TGCGCCAGCAGCAGCGACAGGGATCGAACCGGGGAGCTGTTTTTT
CDR3 protein: CASSSDRDRTGELFF

clone size: -
J gene: TRBJ1-1
D gene: TRBD1
V gene: TRBV30
CDR3 DNA: TGTGCCTGCAACCCCAGGGGGAGCCCAGCTTTCTTT
CDR3 protein: CACNPRGSPAFF

clone size: -
J gene: TRBJ1-4
D gene: -
V gene: TRBV10-3
CDR3 DNA: TGTGCCATCAGTGCGCCAGGCACGAATGAAAAACTGTTTTTT
CDR3 protein: CAISAPGTNEKLFF

clone size: -
J gene: TRBJ1-5
D gene: -
V gene: TRBV19
CDR3 DNA: TGTGCCAGTACCTCACAGGGATCTTATCAGCCCCAGCATTTT
CDR3 protein: CASTSQGSYQPQHF

clone size: -
J gene: TRBJ2-5
D gene: TRBD1
V gene: TRBV28
CDR3 DNA: TGTGCCAGCAGTCCCCTTGGACAGGGGGAGACCCAGTACTTC
CDR3 protein: CASSPLGQGETQYF

clone size: -
J gene: TRBJ2-2
D gene: -
V gene: TRBV7-9
CDR3 DNA: TGTGCCAGCAGCCCTAGAGCGATTGGGGGGACCGCCGGGGAGCTGTTTTTT
CDR3 protein: CASSPRAIGGTAGELFF

clone size: -
J gene: TRBJ1-5
D gene: TRBD1
V gene: TRBV6-6
CDR3 DNA: TGTGCCAGCAGAGCACCCGGGACAGTAAATCAGCCCCAGCATTTT
CDR3 protein: CASRAPGTVNQPQHF

clone size: -
J gene: TRBJ2-5
D gene: -
V gene: TRBV9
CDR3 DNA: TGTGCCAGCAGCTCGGACTCGGGGGAAGAGACCCAGTACTTC
CDR3 protein: CASSSDSGEETQYF

clone size: -
J gene: TRBJ1-2
D gene: -
V gene: TRBV4-1
CDR3 DNA: TGCGCCAGCAGCGCCCGGATGACAGCTAACTATGGCTACACCTTC
CDR3 protein: CASSARMTANYGYTF

clone size: -
J gene: TRBJ2-1
D gene: TRBD2
V gene: TRBV7-2
CDR3 DNA: TGTGCCAGCAGCTTAGCGCACGGTAGCGGGAGGTTTAAGGATGAGCAGTTCTTC
CDR3 protein: CASSLAHGSGRFKDEQFF

clone size: -
J gene: TRBJ2-7
D gene: -
V gene: TRBV28
CDR3 DNA: TGTGCCAGCAGGCTGAGGTCCTCGGCGGGATCCTACGAGCAGTACTTC
CDR3 protein: CASRLRSSAGSYEQYF

clone size: -
J gene: TRBJ2-1
D gene: -
V gene: TRBV5-6
CDR3 DNA: TGTGCCAGCAGCTTGGGGGGGGACTCCCCGCAGTTCTTC
CDR3 protein: CASSLGGDSPQFF

clone size: -
J gene: TRBJ2-7
D gene: TRBD2
V gene: TRBV9
CDR3 DNA: TGTGCCAGCAGCGCGTCCGGGACTAGCGGGAGGGCCTACGAGCAGTACTTC
CDR3 protein: CASSASGTSGRAYEQYF

clone size: -
J gene: TRBJ1-1
D gene: TRBD1
V gene: TRBV19
CDR3 DNA: TGTGCCAGTAGTATCTCCGGGACAGGGGCGCATCGCTCGGGTGAAGCTTTCTTT
CDR3 protein: CASSISGTGAHRSGEAFF

clone size: -
J gene: TRBJ1-1
D gene: -
V gene: TRBV10-2
CDR3 DNA: TGCGCCAGCAGTGACAGGGGGAACACTGAAGCTTTCTTT
CDR3 protein: CASSDRGNTEAFF

clone size: once
J gene: TRBJ2-1
D gene: TRBD2
V gene: TRBV6-6
CDR3 DNA: TGTGCCAGCAGTACGTCTAGCGGGAGCTCCTACAATGAGCAGTTCTTC
CDR3 protein: CASSTSSGSSYNEQFF

clone size: -
J gene: TRBJ2-1
D gene: TRBD2
V gene: TRBV5-6
CDR3 DNA: TGTGCCAGCAACCCAGGGAGGGCCTACAATGAGCAGTTCTTC
CDR3 protein: CASNPGRAYNEQFF

clone size: -
J gene: TRBJ1-2
D gene: TRBD1
V gene: TRBV27
CDR3 DNA: TGTGCCAGCAGTTTATACCCAGGACAGGGCGAGGGCTACACCTTC
CDR3 protein: CASSLYPGQGEGYTF

clone size: -
J gene: TRBJ1-2
D gene: -
V gene: TRBV6-6
CDR3 DNA: TGTGCCAGCAGTTACCTTAGAGGGGGTGGCTACACCTTC
CDR3 protein: CASSYLRGGGYTF

clone size: -
J gene: TRBJ2-1
D gene: TRBD2
V gene: TRBV10-3
CDR3 DNA: TGTGCCATCACCGACGATGTAGCGGGAGGGTTTTACAATGAGCAGTTCTTC
CDR3 protein: CAITDDVAGGFYNEQFF

clone size: once
J gene: TRBJ1-2
D gene: -
V gene: TRBV28
CDR3 DNA: TGTGCCAGCAGTTCACCACCAGGGAACTATGGCTACACCTTC
CDR3 protein: CASSSPPGNYGYTF

clone size: -
J gene: TRBJ2-7
D gene: -
V gene: TRBV20-1
CDR3 DNA: TGCGGAACCGGGCAGGGGGGCGAGCAGTACTTC
CDR3 protein: CGTGQGGEQYF

clone size: -
J gene: TRBJ2-1
D gene: -
V gene: TRBV13
CDR3 DNA: TGTGCCAGCAGCTTAGGCCCGAGGCAGAGCTCCTACAATGAGCAGTTCTTC
CDR3 protein: CASSLGPRQSSYNEQFF

clone size: -
J gene: TRBJ2-1
D gene: -
V gene: TRBV29-1
CDR3 DNA: TGCAGCGTAGGGGAGGTCTCCAATGAGCAGTTCTTC
CDR3 protein: CSVGEVSNEQFF

clone size: -
J gene: TRBJ2-1
D gene: -
V gene: TRBV29-1
CDR3 DNA: TGCAGCGTTGAAGCCCCAGAAAATGAGCAGTTCTTC
CDR3 protein: CSVEAPENEQFF

clone size: -
J gene: TRBJ2-1
D gene: TRBD2
V gene: TRBV28
CDR3 DNA: TGTGCCAGCAGGCCCGCGGGACTAGCGGGAGGGTCCTACAATGAGCAGTTCTTC
CDR3 protein: CASRPAGLAGGSYNEQFF

clone size: -
J gene: TRBJ2-3
D gene: TRBD2
V gene: TRBV9
CDR3 DNA: TGTGCCAGCAGCGTAGGTGAAGCGGGGCCCCTTGATACGCAGTATTTT
CDR3 protein: CASSVGEAGPLDTQYF

clone size: -
J gene: TRBJ1-1
D gene: TRBD1
V gene: TRBV28
CDR3 DNA: TGTGCCAGCAGTTTAATATGGACCGAAGGGGGCGTAGCTGAAGCTTTCTTT
CDR3 protein: CASSLIWTEGGVAEAFF

clone size: -
J gene: TRBJ2-5
D gene: -
V gene: TRBV5-1
CDR3 DNA: TGCGCCAGCAGCTTGGACAGTCGAAAATCGGAGACCCAGTACTTC
CDR3 protein: CASSLDSRKSETQYF

clone size: -
J gene: TRBJ2-2
D gene: -
V gene: TRBV6-1
CDR3 DNA: TGTGCCAGCAACCGAGCGGAGAACACCGGGGAGCTGTTTTTT
CDR3 protein: CASNRAENTGELFF

clone size: -
J gene: TRBJ2-3
D gene: -
V gene: TRBV7-9
CDR3 DNA: TGTGCCAGCCAATCACAGGGCTCTATACCCACAGATACGCAGTATTTT
CDR3 protein: CASQSQGSIPTDTQYF

clone size: once
J gene: TRBJ2-1
D gene: -
V gene: TRBV7-2
CDR3 DNA: TGTGCCAGCAGCTTAGAACTAGCAGAGTACAATGAGCAGTTCTTC
CDR3 protein: CASSLELAEYNEQFF

clone size: -
J gene: TRBJ1-3
D gene: TRBD1
V gene: TRBV6-6
CDR3 DNA: TGTGCCAGCACCTTCACGGGACAGCGAGTTGGAAACACCATATATTTT
CDR3 protein: CASTFTGQRVGNTIYF